This is a list of T cell receptor beta chains from one sample in a study of shared clonotypes between healthy human individuals. Data came from immunoSEQ multiplex PCR; TCRdb stores just in-frame clones and leaves some out. The table includes over a million clones, around 97% detected once. The sample comprised naive CD4+ T cells sorted from blood. The receptors here all came from a man aged 25 to 45 in good health. Each CDR3 is given with its conserved first and last residue. Fields, in order: D gene, CDR3 length, J gene, clone size, V gene, CDR3 protein, CDR3 DNA. The D gene is left open where the match is weak. The listing skips clone size in some rows; elsewhere it reads once, few, many or a size class.

>NA|15|TRBJ2-1|NA|TRBV5-1
CASSLQINSYNEQFF
TGCGCCAGCAGCTTGCAGATAAACTCCTACAATGAGCAGTTCTTC
>NA|14|TRBJ2-7|NA|TRBV11-3
CASSLGKSTYEQYF
TGTGCCAGCAGCTTAGGGAAAAGTACCTACGAGCAGTACTTC
>NA|13|TRBJ1-1|NA|TRBV14
CASRHVRGGGAFF
TGTGCCAGCAGACATGTTAGGGGAGGTGGAGCTTTCTTT
>TRBD1|13|TRBJ2-2|NA|TRBV7-6
CASSRQGPGELFF
TGTGCCAGCAGCAGACAGGGGCCCGGGGAGCTGTTTTTT
>NA|14|TRBJ1-4|NA|TRBV28
CASSFWDNYEKLFF
TGTGCCAGCAGTTTTTGGGATAACTACGAAAAACTGTTTTTT
>TRBD2|16|TRBJ2-2|NA|TRBV6-5
CASSYSRTSVTGELFF
TGTGCCAGCAGTTATTCGAGGACTAGCGTCACCGGGGAGCTGTTTTTT
>NA|18|TRBJ2-7|NA|TRBV5-1
CASSLHPSGETRLKEQYF
TGCGCCAGCAGCTTGCACCCCTCGGGGGAGACGCGGCTAAAGGAGCAGTACTTC
>TRBD2|17|TRBJ2-7|NA|TRBV7-3
CASSPGAGGKLQIQQYF
TGTGCCAGCAGCCCGGGTGCGGGAGGAAAACTACAAATTCAGCAGTACTTC
>NA|17|TRBJ2-6|NA|TRBV18
CASSPVTGHPGANVLTF
TGTGCCAGCTCACCCGTTACAGGGCACCCTGGGGCCAACGTCCTGACTTTC
>NA|14|TRBJ2-3|NA|TRBV18
CASSPSPATDTQYF
TGTGCCAGCTCACCGTCTCCGGCCACAGATACGCAGTATTTT
>TRBD1|16|TRBJ2-2|NA|TRBV2
CASSVGTGWSPGELFF
TGTGCCAGCAGCGTGGGGACAGGATGGTCTCCCGGGGAGCTGTTTTTT
>NA|15|TRBJ2-2|NA|TRBV11-2
CASSFGQTNTGELFF
TGTGCCAGCAGCTTCGGCCAGACCAACACCGGGGAGCTGTTTTTT
>NA|14|TRBJ1-1|NA|TRBV7-8
CASSPRTVNTEAFF
TGTGCCAGCAGCCCTCGGACGGTGAACACTGAAGCTTTCTTT
>NA|15|TRBJ2-5|NA|TRBV2
CASTGWGAVQETQYF
TGTGCCAGCACTGGGTGGGGGGCAGTCCAAGAGACCCAGTACTTC
>NA|12|TRBJ2-1|NA|TRBV21-1
CASSKGGNEQFF
TGTGCCAGCAGCAAGGGCGGAAATGAGCAGTTCTTC
>TRBD1|15|TRBJ1-2|NA|TRBV6-6
CASSYPTGTGGGYTF
TGTGCCAGCAGTTACCCCACCGGGACAGGGGGTGGCTACACCTTC
>TRBD2|15|TRBJ2-5|NA|TRBV6-4
CASSQDLAGQETQYF
TGTGCCAGCAGTCAGGACTTAGCGGGTCAAGAGACCCAGTACTTC
>TRBD1|15|TRBJ1-5|NA|TRBV28
CASSRPQGARQPQHF
TGTGCCAGCAGTCGTCCCCAGGGGGCCAGACAGCCCCAGCATTTT
>NA|17|TRBJ2-1|NA|TRBV19
CASQGGGAASSYNEQFF
TGTGCCAGCCAGGGGGGGGGAGCGGCGAGCTCCTACAATGAGCAGTTCTTC
>NA|14|TRBJ1-4|NA|TRBV5-1
CASSRGQDIEKLFF
TGCGCCAGCAGCCGCGGCCAGGACATTGAAAAACTGTTTTTT
>TRBD1|14|TRBJ2-7|NA|TRBV11-2
CASSPRTGPYEQYF
TGTGCCAGCAGCCCGCGGACAGGACCCTACGAGCAGTACTTC
>TRBD2|14|TRBJ2-1|NA|TRBV7-8
CASSLGREGYEQFF
TGTGCCAGCAGCTTAGGGCGGGAGGGCTATGAGCAGTTCTTC
>TRBD2|15|TRBJ2-7|NA|TRBV10-1
CASTPTSGSPYEQYF
TGCGCCAGCACCCCGACTAGCGGGAGCCCCTACGAGCAGTACTTC
>TRBD2|14|TRBJ2-1|once|TRBV5-1
CASRTSGGNNEQFF
TGCGCCAGCAGAACTAGCGGTGGAAACAATGAGCAGTTCTTC
>NA|16|TRBJ1-5|NA|TRBV5-1
CASSLAPGGSNQPQHF
TGCGCCAGCAGCTTGGCACCTGGGGGCAGCAATCAGCCCCAGCATTTT
>NA|19|TRBJ2-2|NA|TRBV9
CASSVAPTPSPGVGGELFF
TGTGCCAGCAGCGTAGCTCCCACTCCTTCTCCGGGAGTGGGCGGGGAGCTGTTTTTT
>TRBD2|17|TRBJ2-2|NA|TRBV30
CAWTVGTSGTATGELFF
TGTGCCTGGACCGTAGGGACTAGCGGGACCGCCACCGGGGAGCTGTTTTTT
>NA|14|TRBJ1-5|NA|TRBV30
CAWSVRQAYQPQHF
TGTGCCTGGAGTGTCCGACAGGCATATCAGCCCCAGCATTTT
>NA|12|TRBJ1-5|NA|TRBV18
CASSPPGQPQHF
TGTGCCAGCTCACCTCCGGGTCAGCCCCAGCATTTT
>NA|16|TRBJ2-3|NA|TRBV7-2
CASSLAGVGGTDTQYF
TGTGCCAGCAGCTTAGCGGGGGTAGGGGGCACAGATACGCAGTATTTT
>TRBD1|15|TRBJ2-7|NA|TRBV28
CASSSAPGQGYEQYF
TGTGCCAGCAGTTCCGCACCGGGACAGGGGTACGAGCAGTACTTC
>NA|16|TRBJ1-2|once|TRBV5-5
CASSPDWGSRGYGYTF
TGTGCCAGCAGCCCAGATTGGGGGAGCCGCGGATATGGCTACACCTTC
>NA|15|TRBJ1-2|NA|TRBV11-2
CASSLEPYSSRGYTF
TGTGCCAGCAGCTTAGAGCCGTATTCATCCCGTGGCTACACCTTC
>NA|15|TRBJ1-2|NA|TRBV28
CASSLLGEPLYGYTF
TGTGCCAGCAGTTTATTGGGGGAGCCCCTCTATGGCTACACCTTC
>NA|13|TRBJ2-7|NA|TRBV28
CASSPPATYEQYF
TGTGCCAGCAGTCCTCCGGCCACCTACGAGCAGTACTTC
>TRBD1|14|TRBJ2-1|once|TRBV29-1
CSARQGGSYNEQFF
TGCAGCGCTCGACAGGGGGGCTCCTACAATGAGCAGTTCTTC
>TRBD1|13|TRBJ1-2|NA|TRBV28
CASSIGQGPGYTF
TGTGCCAGCAGTATAGGACAGGGCCCTGGCTACACCTTC
>TRBD1|17|TRBJ2-2|NA|TRBV30
CAWSTFKGQGGEMELFF
TGTGCCTGGAGTACCTTTAAAGGACAGGGGGGCGAAATGGAGCTGTTTTTT
>NA|11|TRBJ2-7|NA|TRBV10-1
CASSEGAEQYF
TGCGCCAGCAGTGAAGGTGCAGAGCAGTACTTC
>TRBD1|13|TRBJ1-1|NA|TRBV2
CATTGEGATEAFF
TGTGCCACCACCGGGGAGGGGGCCACTGAAGCTTTCTTT
>TRBD2|14|TRBJ2-7|NA|TRBV6-5
CATHRGGRPYEQYF
TGTGCCACCCACCGGGGCGGGAGGCCCTACGAGCAGTACTTC
>TRBD2|15|TRBJ2-3|NA|TRBV5-4
CASSQTSGRTDTQYF
TGTGCCAGCAGCCAAACTAGCGGGAGGACCGATACGCAGTATTTT
>NA|14|TRBJ2-1|NA|TRBV2
CASSGSPMIGEQFF
TGTGCCAGCAGTGGCTCTCCCATGATAGGTGAGCAGTTCTTC
>TRBD1|14|TRBJ1-5|once|TRBV28
CATQRDRGNQPQHF
TGTGCCACCCAACGAGACAGGGGGAATCAGCCCCAGCATTTT
>TRBD1|16|TRBJ2-5|NA|TRBV30
CAWSVGVRGLFVTQYF
TGTGCCTGGAGTGTAGGGGTCAGGGGGCTTTTCGTGACCCAGTACTTC
>TRBD1|15|TRBJ1-2|NA|TRBV6-6
CASSNPGQGGYGYTF
TGTGCCAGCAGTAATCCGGGACAGGGAGGATATGGCTACACCTTC
>TRBD2|15|TRBJ2-5|NA|TRBV7-2
CASSLGAGAPETQYF
TGTGCCAGCAGCTTAGGTGCGGGAGCGCCAGAGACCCAGTACTTC
>NA|10|TRBJ1-1|NA|TRBV6-5
CASRGGEAFF
TGTGCCAGCAGGGGTGGTGAAGCTTTCTTT
>TRBD1|16|TRBJ2-3|NA|TRBV29-1
CSVVQAQGARMDTQYF
TGCAGCGTCGTACAGGCACAGGGGGCGCGCATGGATACGCAGTATTTT
>TRBD1|15|TRBJ2-7|NA|TRBV29-1
CSVGGGRTGGDEQYF
TGCAGCGTTGGGGGCGGGAGGACAGGGGGCGATGAGCAGTACTTC